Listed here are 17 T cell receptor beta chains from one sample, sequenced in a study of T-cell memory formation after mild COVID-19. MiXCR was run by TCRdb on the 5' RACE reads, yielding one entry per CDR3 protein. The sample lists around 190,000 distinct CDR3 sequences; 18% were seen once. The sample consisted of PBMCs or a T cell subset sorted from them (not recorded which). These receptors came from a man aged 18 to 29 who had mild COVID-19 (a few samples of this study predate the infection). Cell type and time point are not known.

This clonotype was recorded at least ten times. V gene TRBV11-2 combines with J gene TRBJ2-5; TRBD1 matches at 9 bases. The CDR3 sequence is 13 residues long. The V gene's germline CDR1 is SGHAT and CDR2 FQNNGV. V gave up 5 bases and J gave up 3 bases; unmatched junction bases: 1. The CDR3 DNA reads TGTGCCAGCAGCAGGGACAGGGAAGAGACCCAGTACTTC. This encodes CASSRDREETQYF.

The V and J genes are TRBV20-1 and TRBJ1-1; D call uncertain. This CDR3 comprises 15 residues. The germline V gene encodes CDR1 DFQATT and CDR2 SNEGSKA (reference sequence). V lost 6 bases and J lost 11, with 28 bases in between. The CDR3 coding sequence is TGCAGTGCCCGTCATCCACTTCTCGGGCGCTGGTTGGCTTTCTTT. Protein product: CSARHPLLGRWLAFF.

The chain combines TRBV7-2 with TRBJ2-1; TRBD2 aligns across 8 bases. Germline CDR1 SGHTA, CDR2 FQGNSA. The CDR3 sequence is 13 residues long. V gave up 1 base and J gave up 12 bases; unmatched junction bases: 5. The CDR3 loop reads CASSLGREGWQFF. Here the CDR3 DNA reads TGTGCCAGCAGCTTAGGACGGGAGGGCTGGCAGTTCTTC.

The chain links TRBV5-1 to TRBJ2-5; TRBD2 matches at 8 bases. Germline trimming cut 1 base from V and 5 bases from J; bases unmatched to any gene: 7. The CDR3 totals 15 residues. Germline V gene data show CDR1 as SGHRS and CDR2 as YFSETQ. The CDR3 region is CASSLMAGGGETQYF. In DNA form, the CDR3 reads TGCGCCAGCAGCTTGATGGCGGGGGGTGGCGAGACCCAGTACTTC.

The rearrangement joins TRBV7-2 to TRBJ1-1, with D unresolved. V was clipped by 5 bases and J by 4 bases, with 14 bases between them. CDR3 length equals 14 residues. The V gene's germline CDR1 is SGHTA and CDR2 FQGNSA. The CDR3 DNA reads TGTGCCAGCAGCCCGGACGGGTCAAGCACTGAAGCTTTCTTT. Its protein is CASSPDGSSTEAFF.

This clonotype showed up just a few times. The CDR3 coding sequence is TGTGCCAGCTCATCTAGCGGGGGCCGCTACAATGAGCAGTTCTTC. Protein: CASSSSGGRYNEQFF. V and J are TRBV18 and TRBJ2-1; 10 bases line up with TRBD2. CDR3 length: 15 amino acids. V trimming: 5 bases; J trimming: 3 bases; junction bases outside the gene matches: 4. Germline CDR1 and CDR2: KGHSH and LQKENI.

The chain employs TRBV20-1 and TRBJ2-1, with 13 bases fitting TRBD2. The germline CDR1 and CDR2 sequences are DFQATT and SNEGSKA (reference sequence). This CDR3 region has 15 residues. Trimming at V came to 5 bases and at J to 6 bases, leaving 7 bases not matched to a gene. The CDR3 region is CSAPQTSGGFNEQFF. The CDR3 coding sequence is TGCAGTGCTCCCCAGACTAGCGGGGGGTTCAATGAGCAGTTCTTC.

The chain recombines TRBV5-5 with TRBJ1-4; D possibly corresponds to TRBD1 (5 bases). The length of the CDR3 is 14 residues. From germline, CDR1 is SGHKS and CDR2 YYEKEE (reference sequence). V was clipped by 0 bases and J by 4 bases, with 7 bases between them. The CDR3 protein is CASSLGGNNEKLFF. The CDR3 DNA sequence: TGTGCCAGCAGCTTGGGGGGGAATAATGAAAAACTGTTTTTT.

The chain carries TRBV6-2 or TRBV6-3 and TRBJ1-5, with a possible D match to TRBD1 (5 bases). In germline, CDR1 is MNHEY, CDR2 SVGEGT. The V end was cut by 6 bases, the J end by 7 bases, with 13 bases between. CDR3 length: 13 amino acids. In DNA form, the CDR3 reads TGTGCCAGCAGACGGGACTTAGGACAGCCCCAGCATTTT. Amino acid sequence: CASRRDLGQPQHF.

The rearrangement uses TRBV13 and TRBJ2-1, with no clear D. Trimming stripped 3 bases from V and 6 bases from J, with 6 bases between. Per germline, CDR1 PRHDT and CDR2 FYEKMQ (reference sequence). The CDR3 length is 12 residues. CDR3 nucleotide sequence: TGTGCCAGCAGCTTTTCTCCCAATGAGCAGTTCTTC. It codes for CASSFSPNEQFF.

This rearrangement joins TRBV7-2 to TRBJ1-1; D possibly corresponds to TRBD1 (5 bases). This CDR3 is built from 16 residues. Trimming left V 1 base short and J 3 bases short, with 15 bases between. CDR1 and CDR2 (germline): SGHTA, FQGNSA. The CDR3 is CASSLGGVRGDTEAFF. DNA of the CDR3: TGTGCCAGCAGCTTAGGGGGCGTAAGGGGTGACACTGAAGCTTTCTTT.

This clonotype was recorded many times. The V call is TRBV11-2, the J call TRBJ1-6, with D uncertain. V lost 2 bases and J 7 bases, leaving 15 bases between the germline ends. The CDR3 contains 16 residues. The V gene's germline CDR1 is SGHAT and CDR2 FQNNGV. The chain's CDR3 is CASSLRAFTRNSPLHF. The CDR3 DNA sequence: TGTGCCAGCAGCTTAAGGGCCTTTACAAGGAATTCACCCCTCCACTTT.

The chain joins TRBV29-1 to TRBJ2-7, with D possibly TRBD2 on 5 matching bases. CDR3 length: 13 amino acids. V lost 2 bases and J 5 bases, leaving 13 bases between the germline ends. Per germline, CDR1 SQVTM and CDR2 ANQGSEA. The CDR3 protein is CSVELGRRNEQYV. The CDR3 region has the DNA TGCAGCGTTGAACTAGGACGGAGGAACGAGCAGTACGTC.

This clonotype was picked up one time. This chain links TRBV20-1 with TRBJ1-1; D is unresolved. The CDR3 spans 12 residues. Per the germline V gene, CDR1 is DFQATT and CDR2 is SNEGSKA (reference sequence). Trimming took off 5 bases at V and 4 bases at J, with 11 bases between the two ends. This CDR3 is CSAPGQTTEAFF. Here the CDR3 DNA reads TGCAGTGCTCCGGGCCAAACCACTGAAGCTTTCTTT.

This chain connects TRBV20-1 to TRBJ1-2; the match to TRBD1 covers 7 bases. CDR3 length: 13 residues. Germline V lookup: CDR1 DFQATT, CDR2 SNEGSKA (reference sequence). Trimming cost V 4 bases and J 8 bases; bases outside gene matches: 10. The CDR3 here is CSANPDRVGGYTF. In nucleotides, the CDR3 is TGCAGTGCTAATCCCGACAGGGTGGGCGGCTACACCTTC.

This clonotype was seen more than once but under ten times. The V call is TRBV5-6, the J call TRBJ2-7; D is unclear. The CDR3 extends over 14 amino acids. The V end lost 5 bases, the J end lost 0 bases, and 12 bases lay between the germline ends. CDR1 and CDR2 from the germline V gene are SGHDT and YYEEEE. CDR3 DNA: TGTGCCAGCAGTGGGCGCGACGTCTCCTACGAGCAGTACTTC. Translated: CASSGRDVSYEQYF.

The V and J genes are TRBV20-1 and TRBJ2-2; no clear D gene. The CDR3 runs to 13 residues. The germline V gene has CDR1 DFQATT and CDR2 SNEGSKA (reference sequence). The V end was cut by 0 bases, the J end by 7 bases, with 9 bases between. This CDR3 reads CSARDGQVGELFF. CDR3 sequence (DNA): TGCAGTGCTAGAGATGGGCAGGTCGGGGAGCTGTTTTTT.